This passage covers 18 T cell receptor beta chains from one sample sequenced in a study of T cells of healthy individuals. TCRdb called the 5' RACE reads again in MiXCR, with one record for every CDR3 protein. The data hold 60,000 to 80,000 distinct CDR3 sequences, with about 16% observed a single time. The receptors originated from a human donor in good health.

This clonotype was seen ten or more times. This sequence joins TRBV5-4 and TRBJ2-7; 11 nucleotides line up with TRBD2. The CDR3 sequence is 15 residues long. J was trimmed by 3 bases and V by 4 bases; bases with no gene match: 6. CDR1 is SGHNT and CDR2 is YYREEE in the germline V gene (reference sequence). The CDR3 loop is CASSRKLAGVYEQYF. CDR3 bases: TGTGCCAGCAGCCGAAAACTAGCGGGAGTCTACGAGCAGTACTTC.

This clonotype occurred many times. The gene calls are TRBV27 and TRBJ1-2; 8 bases line up with TRBD1. Trimming at V came to 2 bases and at J to 8 bases, leaving 13 bases not matched to a gene. Germline values: CDR1 MNHEY, CDR2 SMNVEV (reference sequence). The CDR3 totals 16 residues. The CDR3 loop is CASSLLAAGGADGYTF. The CDR3 nucleotides read TGTGCCAGCAGTTTACTTGCGGCAGGGGGCGCGGACGGCTACACCTTC.

This clonotype has ten or more counts. This chain uses TRBV5-1 with TRBJ1-5; D ambiguous. CDR1 and CDR2 from the germline V gene are SGHRS and YFSETQ. V lost 1 base, J lost 0 bases, and 8 bases lay in between. CDR3 length equals 15 residues. CDR3 region: CASSLMGNSNQPQHF. The CDR3 bases are TGCGCCAGCAGCTTGATGGGGAATAGCAATCAGCCCCAGCATTTT.

This clonotype was recorded at least ten times. The chain recombines TRBV20-1 with TRBJ1-5; 8 bases match TRBD1. Germline-derived CDR1 and CDR2 are DFQATT and SNEGSKA (reference sequence). This CDR3 has 14 residues. Trimming at V came to 1 base and at J to 2 bases, leaving 1 base not matched to a gene. CDR3 nucleotide sequence: TGCAGTGCTAGAGGGACAGGGCGCAATCAGCCCCAGCATTTT. It encodes CSARGTGRNQPQHF.

This clonotype came up many times. V and J are TRBV20-1 and TRBJ1-2; possibly TRBD1 for D (5 bases). V lost 6 bases to trimming and J lost 2 bases, with 10 bases between them. This CDR3 has 12 residues. Germline CDR1 reads DFQATT; CDR2 reads SNEGSKA (reference sequence). This chain's CDR3 is CSANAGNYGYTF. CDR3 in DNA: TGCAGTGCCAACGCAGGGAACTATGGCTACACCTTC.

This clonotype was counted ten times or more. The junction shows a germline mismatch at one end, possibly a read error. V and J are TRBV29-1 and TRBJ2-7; D is unclear. Germline V gene lookup returns CDR1 SQVTM and CDR2 ANQGSEA. CDR3 length equals 11 residues. The CDR3 is CSVEESKVRSF. The CDR3 region has the DNA TGCAGCGTTGAAGAGAGTAAAGTGAGAAGTTTC.

This clonotype was observed at least ten times. The V and J genes are TRBV25-1 and TRBJ2-2; TRBD2 is a possible D gene (6 bases). Germline CDR1 is MGHDK and CDR2 is SYGVNS. This CDR3 has 15 residues. Trimming removed 7 bases at V and 0 bases at J, with 12 bases between. The CDR3 sequence: CASTHGGTNTGELFF. The CDR3 DNA sequence: TGTGCCAGCACCCACGGCGGGACGAACACCGGGGAGCTGTTTTTT.

The chain couples TRBV11-2 to TRBJ1-1; 7 bases are a match to TRBD1. Looked up from germline, CDR1 is SGHAT and CDR2 is FQNNGV. Germline trimming cut 1 base from V and 1 base from J; bases unmatched to any gene: 6. The length of the CDR3 is 16 residues. CDR3 protein: CASSLGWGQRNTEAFF. The CDR3 DNA reads as TGTGCCAGCAGCTTAGGATGGGGACAGCGGAACACTGAAGCTTTCTTT.

This clonotype was observed at least ten times. V and J are TRBV3-1 and TRBJ1-6, with 8 bases identical to TRBD1. CDR1 LGHDT and CDR2 YNNKEL come from the germline V gene (reference sequence). J lost 10 bases, V lost 0 bases, and 8 bases had no gene match. The CDR3 totals 16 residues. CDR3 region: CASSQELDRVGSPLHF. CDR3 bases: TGTGCCAGCAGCCAAGAATTGGACAGGGTAGGGTCACCCCTCCACTTT. The full variable domain, completed using reference TRBV3-1 and TRBJ1-6, is DTAVSQTPKYLVTQMGNDKSIKCEQNLGHDTMYWYKQDSKKFLKIMFSYNNKELIINETVPNRFSPKSPDKAHLNLHINSLELGDSAVYFCASSQELDRVGSPLHFGNGTRLTVT.

The chain links TRBV3-1 to TRBJ2-1, with D possibly being TRBD2 (5 bases). Germline CDR1 and CDR2: LGHDT and YNNKEL (reference sequence). Trimming cost V 3 bases and J 1 base, with 13 bases left between them. There are 16 residues in the CDR3. The CDR3 DNA reads as TGTGCCAGCAGCCAGGTAGCGCGCGGGTCCTACAATGAGCAGTTCTTC. Translated, it gives CASSQVARGSYNEQFF.

CDR3 bases: TGTGCCAGCAGTGAATTTCTCTCAGTGGGAGGGTCCTACAATGAGCAGTTCTTC. As protein: CASSEFLSVGGSYNEQFF. This sequence joins TRBV25-1 and TRBJ2-1, with TRBD2 identical over 7 bases. This CDR3 is built from 18 residues. Germline CDR1 is MGHDK and CDR2 is SYGVNS. Losses at the gene ends were 1 base for V and 1 base for J; bases not matched to a gene: 10.

This clonotype occurred a few times. The rearrangement uses TRBV11-2 and TRBJ1-2; the D is unclear. V was pared by 3 bases and J by 8 bases, with 7 bases between. This CDR3 is 11 amino acids long. Germline V gene lookup returns CDR1 SGHAT and CDR2 FQNNGV. The CDR3 region is CASSFRTGYTF. As DNA, the CDR3 is TGTGCCAGCAGCTTCAGGACCGGCTACACCTTC.

This clonotype was counted many times. CDR3 amino acids: CASSGQDNEQFF. The CDR3 DNA reads as TGCGCCAGCTCCGGACAGGACAATGAGCAGTTCTTC. The rearrangement links TRBV4-1 to TRBJ2-1; 7 bases map to TRBD1. Trimming cost V 8 bases and J 5 bases; bases outside gene matches: 3. This CDR3 has 12 residues. Germline CDR1 is MGHRA and CDR2 is YSYEKL.

The chain is built from TRBV9 and TRBJ2-1; D is unresolved. Germline CDR1 and CDR2: SGDLS and YYNGEE. There are 12 residues in the CDR3. Between the trimmed V and J ends, which lost 9 bases and 8 bases, there was a span of 15 bases. The CDR3 DNA sequence: TGTGCCAACAGACCAGCTAGGGATGAGCAGTTCTTC. The encoded protein is CANRPARDEQFF.

This clonotype came up many times. The J gene is TRBJ1-2, the V gene TRBV4-1; 7 nucleotides align to TRBD1. Germline CDR1 MGHRA, CDR2 YSYEKL. The CDR3 is 16 amino acids. J gave up 2 bases and V 0 bases, and 6 bases lay outside the gene matches. In DNA form, the CDR3 reads TGCGCCAGCAGCCAAGATCCCGCAGGGGGGAACTATGGCTACACCTTC. Translating it yields CASSQDPAGGNYGYTF.

This clonotype was found many times. This chain joins TRBV20-1 and TRBJ1-6; 9 bases fit TRBD1. V dropped 0 bases and J dropped 4; count of bases not matched to a gene: 7. Germline V gene sequence: CDR1 DFQATT, CDR2 SNEGSKA (reference sequence). The CDR3 sequence is 17 residues long. CDR3 nucleotides: TGCAGTGCTAGAGAGTTGGGACAGGGAGCGTATAATTCACCCCTCCACTTT. Residues: CSARELGQGAYNSPLHF.

About this clonotype itself: A much larger clone lies one base from this, so it may be a read error. V is TRBV7-2 and J is TRBJ2-5, with D possibly called TRBD1 or TRBD2 (5 bases each). The germline V and J ends were trimmed by 2 bases and 9 bases, with 16 bases remaining between them. Germline V lookup: CDR1 SGHTA, CDR2 FQGNSA. The CDR3 length is 14 residues. CDR3 DNA sequence: TGTGCCAGCAGCTTATCGGACTCTTTGGGGGCCCAGTACTTC. The encoded protein is CASSLSDSLGAQYF.

This chain uses TRBV18 with TRBJ2-2, with D possibly TRBD1 on 6 matching bases. Germline CDR1 and CDR2: KGHSH and LQKENI. The CDR3 contains 17 residues. The germline V and J ends were trimmed by 3 bases and 4 bases, with 18 bases remaining between them. The CDR3 spells CASSPESPGHPTGELFF. CDR3 in DNA: TGTGCCAGCTCACCGGAATCTCCGGGACACCCCACCGGGGAGCTGTTTTTT.